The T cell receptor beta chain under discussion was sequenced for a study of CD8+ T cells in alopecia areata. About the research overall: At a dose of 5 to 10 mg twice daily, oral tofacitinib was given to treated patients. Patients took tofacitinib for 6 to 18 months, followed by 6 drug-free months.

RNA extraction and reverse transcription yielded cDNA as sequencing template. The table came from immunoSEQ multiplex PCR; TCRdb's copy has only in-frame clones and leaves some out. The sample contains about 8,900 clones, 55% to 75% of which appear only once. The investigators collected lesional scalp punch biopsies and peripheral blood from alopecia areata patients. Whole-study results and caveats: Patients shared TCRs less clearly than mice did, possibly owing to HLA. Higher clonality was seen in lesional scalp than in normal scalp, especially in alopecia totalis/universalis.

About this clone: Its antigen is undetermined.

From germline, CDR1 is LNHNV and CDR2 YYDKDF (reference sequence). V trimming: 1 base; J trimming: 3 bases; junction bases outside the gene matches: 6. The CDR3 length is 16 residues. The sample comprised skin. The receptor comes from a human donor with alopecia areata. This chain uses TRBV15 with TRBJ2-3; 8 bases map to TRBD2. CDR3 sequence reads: CATSRVRGAGTDTQYF. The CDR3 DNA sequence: TGTGCCACCAGCAGAGTGCGGGGGGCGGGTACAGATACGCAGTATTTT. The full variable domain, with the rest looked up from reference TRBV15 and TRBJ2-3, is DAMVIQNPRYQVTQFGKPVTLSCSQTLNHNVMYWYQQKSSQAPKLLFHYYDKDFNNEADTPDNFQSRRPNTSFCFLDIRSPGLGDTAMYLCATSRVRGAGTDTQYFGPGTRLTVL.